These 6 T cell receptor beta chains originate from one sample sequenced in a study of TIL therapy for anti-PD-1-resistant metastatic lung cancer. Sequencing used immunoSEQ v3. Measured with immunoSEQ multiplex PCR; TCRdb has only the in-frame clones, and not every one. The sample lists about 60,000 clones; 55% to 70% were seen once. Time point here: pre-treatment sample, taken before nivolumab and TIL therapy. Sequenced material: blood, taken at baseline. Every receptor here comes from a person between 25 and 79 years old with non-small cell lung cancer.

This clone has just one count. The V and J genes are TRBV9 and TRBJ2-1; 8 bases agree with TRBD2. With 4 bases clipped from V and 2 bases from J, the junction kept 5 bases outside the gene matches. Germline assignment: CDR1 SGDLS and CDR2 YYNGEE. The CDR3 is made up of 15 amino acids. CDR3 nucleotide sequence: TGTGCCAGCAGCAACGAAGCGGGAGCCTACAATGAGCAGTTCTTC. It codes for CASSNEAGAYNEQFF.

The chain couples TRBV6-1 to TRBJ1-3; D is ambiguous. V lost 1 base, J lost 0 bases, and 7 bases lay in between. CDR3 length equals 15 residues. CDR1 and CDR2 (germline): MNHNS, SASEGT. The CDR3 loop is CASSEGAFSGNTIYF. Written as DNA, the CDR3 is TGTGCCAGCAGTGAAGGGGCTTTCTCTGGAAACACCATATATTTT.

This chain links TRBV6-1 with TRBJ2-5, with 8 bases identical to TRBD2. The trim removed 6 bases at V and 5 bases at J, leaving 5 bases unmatched. Germline assignment: CDR1 MNHNS and CDR2 SASEGT. CDR3 length: 13 amino acids. CDR3 in DNA: TGTGCCAGCAGAAGAGCGGGGGAGGAGACCCAGTACTTC. It yields the protein CASRRAGEETQYF.

This clone has more than one count but fewer than ten. The same CDR3 arises from other DNA sequences in this sample as well. The chain carries TRBV6-5 and TRBJ1-2; D is ambiguous. Germline values: CDR1 MNHEY, CDR2 SVGAGI. The CDR3 totals 13 residues. The germline V and J ends were trimmed by 0 bases and 4 bases, with 6 bases remaining between them. The CDR3 reads CASSYSRFYGYTF. CDR3 in DNA: TGTGCCAGCAGTTACTCCCGGTTCTATGGCTACACCTTC.

This clone was observed a handful of times. The genes are TRBV5-1 and TRBJ2-7, with 12 positions matching TRBD2. Germline loops: CDR1 SGHRS, CDR2 YFSETQ. V dropped 4 bases and J dropped 2; count of bases not matched to a gene: 10. CDR3 length: 17 amino acids. DNA of the CDR3: TGCGCCAGCAGCGTGGGGTCCGCTAGCGGGAGGGCCTACGAGCAGTACTTC. Its translation: CASSVGSASGRAYEQYF.

Notes on this clone: Other DNA sequences from this sample encode an identical CDR3 as well. This chain joins TRBV29-1 and TRBJ1-2; D call uncertain. In germline, CDR1 is SQVTM, CDR2 ANQGSEA. The CDR3 consists of 14 residues. V shed 0 bases and J shed 4 bases, with 12 bases lying between them. CDR3 in amino acids: CSVEEDEGIYGYTF. CDR3 coding DNA: TGCAGCGTTGAAGAAGACGAGGGAATCTATGGCTACACCTTC.